The next 5 T cell receptor beta chains were all read from a single sample in a study of shared clonotypes between healthy human individuals. Here immunoSEQ multiplex PCR was the method, and the copy in TCRdb shows in-frame clones only, minus some. The data contain a few million clones, approximately 92% of them singletons. Sample: naive CD4+ T cells sorted from blood. The subset was: CD45RA+ positively selected. All receptors come from a man aged 18-30 years in good health.

This clone was found once. An end of the junction differs from the germline gene, which may be a read error. Other DNA sequences in the same sample also yield this CDR3. V and J are TRBV7-7 and TRBJ2-7; D unresolved. CDR3 length equals 14 residues. The germline gives CDR1 SSHAT, CDR2 FNYEAQ (reference sequence). CDR3 coding DNA: TGTGCTAGCAGCTTAGCCCCAGGAGCGTACGAGCAGTACTTC. Translated, it gives CASSLAPGAYEQYF.

This chain connects TRBV6-5 to TRBJ2-7; 11 bases are a match to TRBD1. The germline V gene encodes CDR1 MNHEY and CDR2 SVGAGI. The junction had 9 bases not matched to a gene; V was cut back by 7 bases and J by 4 bases. CDR3 length: 15 amino acids. The CDR3 sequence: CASTKGTGGIYEQYF. In DNA, the CDR3 is TGTGCCAGCACCAAGGGGACAGGGGGGATTTACGAGCAGTACTTC.

This chain joins TRBV10-1 and TRBJ2-1; D uncertain. The CDR3 covers 14 residues. Trimming took off 5 bases at V and 8 bases at J, with 16 bases between the two ends. In germline, CDR1 is WNHNN, CDR2 SYGVQD (reference sequence). The DNA of the CDR3 is TGCGCCAGCAGTAGAGCCGGGCCAACCGATGAGCAGTTCTTC. It specifies CASSRAGPTDEQFF.

This sequence joins TRBV27 and TRBJ2-7; no firm D call. The V and J ends lost 6 bases and 3 bases respectively, with 12 bases between them. CDR3 length equals 13 residues. Germline assignment: CDR1 MNHEY and CDR2 SMNVEV (reference sequence). CDR3 coding DNA: TGTGCCAGCAGCCACGAAGGGCGCTACGAGCAGTACTTC. Translated: CASSHEGRYEQYF.

This clone occurred a few times. Other nucleotide sequences in the sample specify the same CDR3. This chain links TRBV10-3 with TRBJ1-5, with D uncertain. The germline gives CDR1 ENHRY, CDR2 SYGVKD. CDR3 length equals 13 residues. The germline V and J ends were trimmed by 4 bases and 0 bases, with 4 bases remaining between them. CDR3 region: CAISADSNQPQHF. The CDR3 coding sequence is TGTGCCATCAGTGCAGATAGCAATCAGCCCCAGCATTTT.